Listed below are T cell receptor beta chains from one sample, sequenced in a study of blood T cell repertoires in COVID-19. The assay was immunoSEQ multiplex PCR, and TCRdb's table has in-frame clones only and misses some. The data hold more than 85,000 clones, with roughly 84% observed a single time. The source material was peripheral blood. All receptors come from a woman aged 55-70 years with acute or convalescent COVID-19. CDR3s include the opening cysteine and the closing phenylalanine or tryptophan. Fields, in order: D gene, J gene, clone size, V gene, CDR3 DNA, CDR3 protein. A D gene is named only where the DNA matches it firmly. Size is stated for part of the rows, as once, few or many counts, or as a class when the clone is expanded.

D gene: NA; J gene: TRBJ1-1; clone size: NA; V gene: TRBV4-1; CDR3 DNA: TGCGCCAGCAGCCAAGATCTGTTTAGTTCGAGGCCGGAAGCTTTCTTT; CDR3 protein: CASSQDLFSSRPEAFF
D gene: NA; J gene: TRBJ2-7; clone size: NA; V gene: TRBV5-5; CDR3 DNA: TGTGCCAGCAGCTTCTCTCCCCAGGGGAACGAGCAGTACTTC; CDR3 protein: CASSFSPQGNEQYF
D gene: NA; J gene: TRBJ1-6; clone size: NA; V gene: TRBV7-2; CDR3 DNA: TGTGCCACTCGATCGGGGGGTCGTTATAATTCACCCCTCCACTTT; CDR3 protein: CATRSGGRYNSPLHF
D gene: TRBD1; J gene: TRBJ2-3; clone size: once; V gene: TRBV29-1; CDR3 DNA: TGCAGCGTTTGGGACAGGGGGCAAGTGGATACGCAGTATTTT; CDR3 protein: CSVWDRGQVDTQYF
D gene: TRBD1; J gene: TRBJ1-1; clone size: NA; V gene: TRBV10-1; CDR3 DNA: TGCGCCAGCAGTCAGACAGGGGGTGAAGCTTTCTTT; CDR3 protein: CASSQTGGEAFF
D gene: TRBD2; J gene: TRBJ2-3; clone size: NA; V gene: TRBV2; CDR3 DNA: TGTGCCAGCTACGGGGGGATTAACACAGATACGCAGTATTTT; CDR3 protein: CASYGGINTDTQYF
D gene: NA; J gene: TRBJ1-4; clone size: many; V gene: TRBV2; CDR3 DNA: TGTGCCAGCAGTGACCGGGCAACTAATGAAAAACTGTTTTTT; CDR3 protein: CASSDRATNEKLFF
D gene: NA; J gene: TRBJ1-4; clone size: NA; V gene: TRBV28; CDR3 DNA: TGTGCCAGCAGTTTAAAGGGGGTTTATGAAAAACTGTTTTTT; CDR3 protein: CASSLKGVYEKLFF
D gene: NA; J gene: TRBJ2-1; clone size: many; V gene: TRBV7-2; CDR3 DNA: TGTGCCAGCAGCTTTTTGGGCAACTACAATGAGCAGTTCTTC; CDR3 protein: CASSFLGNYNEQFF
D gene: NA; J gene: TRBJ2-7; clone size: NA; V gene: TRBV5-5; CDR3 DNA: TGTGCCAGCAGCTTTCAGACTGGCGAGCAGTACTTC; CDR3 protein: CASSFQTGEQYF
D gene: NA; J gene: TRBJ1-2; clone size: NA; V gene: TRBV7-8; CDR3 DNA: TGTGCCAGCAGCCGGGACACCCTGGGATATGGCTACACCTTC; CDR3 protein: CASSRDTLGYGYTF
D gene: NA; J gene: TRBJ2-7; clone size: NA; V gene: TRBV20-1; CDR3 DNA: TGCAGTGCGGCGTATGCGGACGAGCAGTACTTC; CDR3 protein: CSAAYADEQYF
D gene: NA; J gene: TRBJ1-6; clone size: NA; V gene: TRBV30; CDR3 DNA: TGTGCCTGGAGGACGGGGGGAAATTCACCCCTCCACTTT; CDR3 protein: CAWRTGGNSPLHF
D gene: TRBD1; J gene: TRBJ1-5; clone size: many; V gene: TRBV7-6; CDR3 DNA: TGTGCCAGCAGCCCTGGACAGGGCAGCAATCAGCCCCAGCATTTT; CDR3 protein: CASSPGQGSNQPQHF
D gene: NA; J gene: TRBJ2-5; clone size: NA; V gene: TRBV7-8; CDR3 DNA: TGTGCCAGCAGCTTACCTACAGTAAGTGGAGAGACCCAGTACTTC; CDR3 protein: CASSLPTVSGETQYF
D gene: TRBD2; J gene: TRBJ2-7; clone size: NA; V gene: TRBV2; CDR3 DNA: TGTGCCAGCAGTGAAGCGGGACTAGCGGGGGTCGAAGAGCAGTACTTC; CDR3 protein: CASSEAGLAGVEEQYF
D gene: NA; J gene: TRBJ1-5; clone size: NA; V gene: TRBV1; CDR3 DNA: TGCACCAGCAGCGGAGAGCGGGCTCGGGTGAATCAGCCCCAGCATTTT; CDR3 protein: CTSSGERARVNQPQHF
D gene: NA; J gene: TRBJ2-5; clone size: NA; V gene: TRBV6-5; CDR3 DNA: TGTGCCAGCAGTTTGACAGTGCTTGGGGAGACCCAGTACTTC; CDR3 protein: CASSLTVLGETQYF
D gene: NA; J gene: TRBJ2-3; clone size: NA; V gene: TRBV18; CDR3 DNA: TGTGCCAGCTCACCAGGGGGGGCACTTGATACGCAGTATTTT; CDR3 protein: CASSPGGALDTQYF
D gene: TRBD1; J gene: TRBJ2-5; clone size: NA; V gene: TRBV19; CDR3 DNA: TGTGCCAGTAGTATAGCGTACAGGGGGCAAGAGACCCAGTACTTC; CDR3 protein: CASSIAYRGQETQYF
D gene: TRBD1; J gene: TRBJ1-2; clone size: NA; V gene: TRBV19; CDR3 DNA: TGTGCCAGTACTCCAACTTTGGACAGGGCGCGGAGCTACACCTTC; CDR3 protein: CASTPTLDRARSYTF
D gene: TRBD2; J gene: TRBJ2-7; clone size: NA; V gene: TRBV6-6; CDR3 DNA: TGTGCCAGCAGTGCCGAAGTAGCGGGCGAGCAGTACTTC; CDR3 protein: CASSAEVAGEQYF
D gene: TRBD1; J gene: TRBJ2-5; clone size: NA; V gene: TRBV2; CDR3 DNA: TGTGCCAGCAGTTTGGACGGTCTACAGGGGCAAGAGACCCAGTACTTC; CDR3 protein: CASSLDGLQGQETQYF
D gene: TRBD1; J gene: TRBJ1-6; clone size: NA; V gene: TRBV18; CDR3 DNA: TGTGCCAGCTCCCCCGGGACAGGCGGTAATAATTCACCCCTCCACTTT; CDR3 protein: CASSPGTGGNNSPLHF
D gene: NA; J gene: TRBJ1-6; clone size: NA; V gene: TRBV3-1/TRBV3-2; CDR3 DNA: TGTGCCAGCAGCCCCCGTGGGGGGAGGAGTAATTCACCCCTCCACTTT; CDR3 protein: CASSPRGGRSNSPLHF
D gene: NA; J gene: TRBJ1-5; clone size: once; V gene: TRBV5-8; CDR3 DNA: TGTGCCAGCACCCCGAGGTCTAATAGCAATCAGCCCCAGCATTTT; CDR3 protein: CASTPRSNSNQPQHF
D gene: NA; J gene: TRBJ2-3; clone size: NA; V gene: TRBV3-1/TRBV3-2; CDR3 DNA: TGTGCCAGCAGCCCTTTGACTAGGCCAGATACGCAGTATTTT; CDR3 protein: CASSPLTRPDTQYF
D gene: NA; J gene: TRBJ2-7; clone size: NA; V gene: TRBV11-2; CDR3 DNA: TGTGCCAGCAGCTTAGACCTCGGGGCGGGGCTTCGCGAGCAGTACTTC; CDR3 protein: CASSLDLGAGLREQYF
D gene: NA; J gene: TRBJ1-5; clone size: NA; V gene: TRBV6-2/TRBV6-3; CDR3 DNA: TGTGCCAGCAGTTACGGAATGGGCTCCCTGGTCCGTCAGCCCCAGCATTTT; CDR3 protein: CASSYGMGSLVRQPQHF
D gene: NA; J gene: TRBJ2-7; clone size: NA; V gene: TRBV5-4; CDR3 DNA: TGTGCCAGCAGTCCCGTTCTCGGCGAGCAGTACTTC; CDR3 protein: CASSPVLGEQYF
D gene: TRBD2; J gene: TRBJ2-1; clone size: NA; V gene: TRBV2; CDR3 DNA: TGTGCCAGCAGTGAGCCTCGGGTCTCTGGCGGCCTAGCGGGGGGCTACAATGAGCAGTTCTTC; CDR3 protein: CASSEPRVSGGLAGGYNEQFF
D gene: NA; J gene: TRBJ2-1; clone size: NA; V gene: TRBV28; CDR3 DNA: TGTGCCAGCTGCGACGGTGCTCGGAGAGAGCAGTTCTTC; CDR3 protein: CASCDGARREQFF
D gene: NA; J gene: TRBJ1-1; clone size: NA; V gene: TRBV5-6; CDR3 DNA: TGTGCCAGCAACCGGGACAATTCGAACACTGAAGCTTTCTTT; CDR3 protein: CASNRDNSNTEAFF
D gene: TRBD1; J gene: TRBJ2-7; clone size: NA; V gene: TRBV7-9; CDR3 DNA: TGTGCCAGCAGCAAACGGACAGGGGGCTACGAGCAGTACTTC; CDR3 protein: CASSKRTGGYEQYF
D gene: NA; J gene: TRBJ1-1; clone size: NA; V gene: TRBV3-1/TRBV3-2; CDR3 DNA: TGTGCCAGCAGCCAAGACGCTCTGCGGAGGGGCACTGAAGCTTTCTTT; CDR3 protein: CASSQDALRRGTEAFF
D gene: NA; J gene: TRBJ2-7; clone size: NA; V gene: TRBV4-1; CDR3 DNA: TGCGCCAGCAGCCAAGATGAGATGCCGGGGACAATGAAAACATACGCCTACGAGCAGTACTTC; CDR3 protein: CASSQDEMPGTMKTYAYEQYF
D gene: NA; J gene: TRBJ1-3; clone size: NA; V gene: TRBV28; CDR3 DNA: TGTGCCAGCAGTTTAAATAACAGGGCTGGAAACACCATATATTTT; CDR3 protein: CASSLNNRAGNTIYF
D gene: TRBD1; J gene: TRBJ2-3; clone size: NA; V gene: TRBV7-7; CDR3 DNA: TGTGCCAGCAGCCCCGGGACAGGGGGGACAGATACGCAGTATTTT; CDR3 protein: CASSPGTGGTDTQYF
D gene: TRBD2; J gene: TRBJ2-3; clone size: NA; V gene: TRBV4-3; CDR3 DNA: TGCGCCAGCAGCCCGACTAGCGGGGTGACAGATACGCAGTATTTT; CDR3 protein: CASSPTSGVTDTQYF
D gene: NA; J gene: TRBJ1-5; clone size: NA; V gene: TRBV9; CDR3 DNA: TGTGCCAGCAGCGCCCCACAGGTAATGAGCAATCAGCCCCAGCATTTT; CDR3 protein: CASSAPQVMSNQPQHF
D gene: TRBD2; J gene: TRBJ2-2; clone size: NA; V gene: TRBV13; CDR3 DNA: TGTGCCAGCAGCCCTAGACTAGCGGGGGCCCACAGGAACACCGGGGAGCTGTTTTTT; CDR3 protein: CASSPRLAGAHRNTGELFF
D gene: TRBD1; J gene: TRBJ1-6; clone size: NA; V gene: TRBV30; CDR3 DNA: TGTGCCTGGAGTGGGGACAGAAATTCACCCCTCCACTTT; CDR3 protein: CAWSGDRNSPLHF
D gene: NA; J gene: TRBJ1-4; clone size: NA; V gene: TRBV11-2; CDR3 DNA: TGTGCCAGCAGCTTAGGAGTAGGTGTGGGGCGGGGCCCCTCTGGAAAACTGTTTTTT; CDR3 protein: CASSLGVGVGRGPSGKLFF
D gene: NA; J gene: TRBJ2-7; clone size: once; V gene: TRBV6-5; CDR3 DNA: TGTGCCAGCAGTTCCACCTCCCAGGCAAACTCCTACGAGCAGTACTTC; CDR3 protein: CASSSTSQANSYEQYF
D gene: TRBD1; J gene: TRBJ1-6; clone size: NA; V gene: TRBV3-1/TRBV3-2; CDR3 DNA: TGTGCCAGCAGCCAGGCCGGGACAGGGGGCTCTCCGGCCCTCCACTTT; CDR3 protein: CASSQAGTGGSPALHF
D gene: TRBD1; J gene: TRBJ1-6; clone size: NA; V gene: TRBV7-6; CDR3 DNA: TGTGCCAGCAGCTTAGAGGGACAGAGTAATTCACCCCTCCACTTT; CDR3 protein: CASSLEGQSNSPLHF
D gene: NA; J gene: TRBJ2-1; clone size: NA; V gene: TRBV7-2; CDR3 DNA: TGTGCCAGCAGCCGTGCGGGGCTAGGAAACAATGAGCAGTTCTTC; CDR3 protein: CASSRAGLGNNEQFF